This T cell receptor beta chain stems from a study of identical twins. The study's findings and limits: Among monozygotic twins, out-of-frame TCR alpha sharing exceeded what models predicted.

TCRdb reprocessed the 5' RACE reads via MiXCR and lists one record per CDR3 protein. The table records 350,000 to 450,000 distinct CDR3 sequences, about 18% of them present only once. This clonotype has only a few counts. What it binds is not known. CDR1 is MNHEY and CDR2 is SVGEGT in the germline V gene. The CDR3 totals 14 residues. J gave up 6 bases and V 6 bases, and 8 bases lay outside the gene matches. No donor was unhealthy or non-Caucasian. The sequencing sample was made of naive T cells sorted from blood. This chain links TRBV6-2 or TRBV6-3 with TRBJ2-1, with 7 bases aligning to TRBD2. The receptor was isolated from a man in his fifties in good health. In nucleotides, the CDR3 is TGTGCCAGCAGCAAGGGACTATCGCCCAATGAGCAGTTCTTC. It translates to CASSKGLSPNEQFF.